This T cell receptor beta chain is drawn from a study of PD-1 blockade in classical Hodgkin lymphoma. Study findings and constraints: Causes of the repertoire differences remain undefined, possibly disease activity or prior therapy.

Turning to this clone: Its antigen remains unidentified.

Relapse after autologous stem cell transplantation occurred in every patient, and brentuximab vedotin exposure varied. Assay: immunoSEQ multiplex PCR; the TCRdb copy retains only in-frame clones and omits some. The sample yields tens of thousands of clones, approximately 82% seen once. Here the sequenced sample was peripheral blood mononuclear cells (PBMCs), taken before the second cycle of nivolumab. This TCR came from a human donor with classical Hodgkin lymphoma.

CDR3 in amino acids: CASSPQGQAHYEQYF. In nucleotides, the CDR3 is TGTGCCAGCAGCCCTCAGGGACAGGCCCACTACGAGCAGTACTTC. The rearrangement uses TRBV7-2 and TRBJ2-7; 8 positions match TRBD1. This CDR3 region has 15 residues. The J segment lost 3 bases and the V segment lost 5 bases, leaving 9 bases of the junction unmatched. Germline loops: CDR1 SGHTA, CDR2 FQGNSA. Looking up the rest from reference TRBV7-2 and TRBJ2-7 gives the full variable domain: GAGVSQSPSNKVTEKGKDVELRCDPISGHTALYWYRQSLGQGLEFLIYFQGNSAPDKSGLPSDRFSAERTGGSVSTLTIQRTQQEDSAVYLCASSPQGQAHYEQYFGPGTRLTVT.